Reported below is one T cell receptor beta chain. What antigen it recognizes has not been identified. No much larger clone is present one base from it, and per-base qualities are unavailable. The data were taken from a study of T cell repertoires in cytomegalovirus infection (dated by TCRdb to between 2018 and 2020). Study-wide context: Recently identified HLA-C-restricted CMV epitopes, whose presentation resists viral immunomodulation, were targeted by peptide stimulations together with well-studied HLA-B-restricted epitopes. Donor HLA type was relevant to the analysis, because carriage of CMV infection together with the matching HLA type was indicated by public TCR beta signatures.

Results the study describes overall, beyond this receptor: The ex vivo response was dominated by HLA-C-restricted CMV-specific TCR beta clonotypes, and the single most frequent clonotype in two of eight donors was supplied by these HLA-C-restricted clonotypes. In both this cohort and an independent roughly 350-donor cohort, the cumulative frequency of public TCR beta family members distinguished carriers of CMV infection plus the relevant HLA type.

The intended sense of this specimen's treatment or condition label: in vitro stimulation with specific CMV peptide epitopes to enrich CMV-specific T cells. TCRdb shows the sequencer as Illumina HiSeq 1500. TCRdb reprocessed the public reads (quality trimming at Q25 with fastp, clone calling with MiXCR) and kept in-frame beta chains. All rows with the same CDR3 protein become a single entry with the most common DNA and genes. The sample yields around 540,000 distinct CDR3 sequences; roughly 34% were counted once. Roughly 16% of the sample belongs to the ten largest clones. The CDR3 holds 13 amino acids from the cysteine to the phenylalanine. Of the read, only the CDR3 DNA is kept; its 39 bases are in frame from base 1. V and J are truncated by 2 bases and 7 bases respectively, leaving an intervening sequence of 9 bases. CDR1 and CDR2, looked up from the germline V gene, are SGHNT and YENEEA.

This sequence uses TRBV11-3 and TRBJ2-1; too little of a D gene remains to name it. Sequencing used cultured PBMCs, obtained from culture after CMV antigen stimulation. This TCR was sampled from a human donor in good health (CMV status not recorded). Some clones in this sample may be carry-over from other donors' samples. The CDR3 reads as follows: CASSLFFENEQFF. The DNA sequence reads TGTGCCAGCAGCTTATTCTTTGAAAATGAGCAGTTCTTC.